This T cell receptor (beta chain) was profiled in a study of T cell clusters in autoimmune cytopenias. Multiplex touch-down PCR amplified TRB using TRB-A and TRB-B pools in one tube. TCRdb reprocessed the multiplex PCR reads, with one entry per CDR3 protein and no DNA. Its table records 11,000 or so distinct CDR3 sequences. Some 39,000 genome equivalents of blood DNA were amplified for TRB. As concerns this clonotype: Its specificity is not known.

The CDR3 length is 14 residues. Germline V lookup: CDR1 SGHAT, CDR2 FQDESV (reference sequence). Whole-study findings and limits: Functional roles of the in silico T cell clusters still await experimental validation.

The same data also contributed to another study, on T cell repertoires in aging, cancer and after chemotherapy. That source adds: Repeat sampling of healthy donors over several months to years showed clear clonal overlap. In healthy donors, age-related TCR diversity loss mainly reflected lost richness.

Sequencing input: peripheral blood. This receptor was identified in a human donor in good health. This chain joins TRBV11-1 and TRBJ1-4. CDR3 region: CASSIRLFDEKLFF.